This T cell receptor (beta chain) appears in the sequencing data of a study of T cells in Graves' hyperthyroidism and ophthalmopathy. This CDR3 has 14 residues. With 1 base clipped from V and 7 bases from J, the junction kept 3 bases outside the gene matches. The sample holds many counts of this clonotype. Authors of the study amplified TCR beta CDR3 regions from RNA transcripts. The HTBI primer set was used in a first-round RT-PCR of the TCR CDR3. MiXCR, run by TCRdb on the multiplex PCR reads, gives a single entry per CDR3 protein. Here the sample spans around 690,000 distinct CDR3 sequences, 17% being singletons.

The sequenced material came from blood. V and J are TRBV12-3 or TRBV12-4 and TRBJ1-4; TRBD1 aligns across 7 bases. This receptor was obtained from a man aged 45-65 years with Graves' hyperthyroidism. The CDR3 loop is CASSLGGGLEKLFF. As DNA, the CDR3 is TGTGCCAGCAGTTTAGGAGGGGGCCTTGAAAAACTGTTTTTT.